These 12 T cell receptor beta chains were all obtained from the same sample, sequenced in a study of T cells in Graves' hyperthyroidism and ophthalmopathy. Researchers took RNA transcripts and amplified the TCR beta CDR3 regions from them. Primed by the HTBI set, a first-round RT-PCR was run on the TCR CDR3. MiXCR, applied by TCRdb to the multiplex PCR reads, yields one record per CDR3 protein. The table includes about 59,000 distinct CDR3 sequences, roughly 50% detected once. Sequencing was done on a sample of blood. The receptors come from a woman aged 55-70 years with Graves' ophthalmopathy.

This clonotype showed up many times. The CDR3 region is CASSEALGETQYF. The CDR3 DNA reads TGCGCCAGCAGTGAGGCTCTGGGCGAGACCCAGTACTTC. The chain is built from TRBV10-1 and TRBJ2-5; D gene ambiguous. CDR3 length: 13 amino acids. Germline V gene sequence: CDR1 WNHNN, CDR2 SYGVQD (reference sequence). V was shortened by 2 bases and J by 5 bases, with 9 bases between the two germline ends.

This clonotype was counted ten times or more. CDR3 sequence (DNA): TGTGCCAGCACCAGACTGGGGGGAGCTAATGAAAAACTGTTTTTT. Its translation is CASTRLGGANEKLFF. The chain has TRBV7-6 and TRBJ1-4; the D gene is possibly TRBD1 (5 bases). The germline CDR1 and CDR2 sequences are SGHVS and FNYEAQ. The CDR3 length is 15 residues. V shed 7 bases and J shed 3 bases, with 15 bases lying between them.

This clonotype was counted many times. The DNA is omitted, as the CDR3 cannot be located on it reliably, and the CDR3 follows TCRdb's listing. The genes are TRBV7-5 and TRBJ2-5; TRBD1, the D gene given by the table, was not confirmed from the DNA. TRBV7-5 is a documented pseudogene. The CDR3 length is 18 residues, termini included. This CDR3 reads CISVSEDLGPGSAETQYF.

This clonotype was detected only a few times. The rearrangement joins TRBV20-1 to TRBJ1-2, with D hard to call. The germline V gene encodes CDR1 DFQATT and CDR2 SNEGSKA (reference sequence). The V and J ends lost 6 bases and 2 bases respectively, with 10 bases between them. The CDR3 sequence is 12 residues long. The CDR3 sequence is CSAKERNYGYTF. The DNA for the CDR3 is TGCAGTGCCAAGGAGAGAAACTATGGCTACACCTTC.

This clonotype showed up just a few times. This sequence may be a read error, since a much larger clone differs from it by one base. This chain links TRBV6-2 or TRBV6-3 with TRBJ1-1, with 8 bases aligning to TRBD1. Germline assignment: CDR1 MNHEY and CDR2 SVGEGT. The CDR3 sequence is 14 residues long. As DNA, the CDR3 is TGTGCCAGCACCTGGACAGGGCCGAACGCTGAAGCTTTCTTT. Translation: CASTWTGPNAEAFF.

The chain carries TRBV20-1 and TRBJ1-5, with D maybe TRBD1 (6 bases). The germline V and J ends were trimmed by 6 bases and 0 bases, with 15 bases remaining between them. The germline V gene has CDR1 DFQATT and CDR2 SNEGSKA (reference sequence). The CDR3 runs 15 residues. The CDR3, as DNA: TGCAGTGCCGGAACGGGACAATATAGCAATCAGCCCCAGCATTTT. This sequence encodes CSAGTGQYSNQPQHF.

The J gene is TRBJ1-6, the V gene TRBV7-2, with D perhaps TRBD1 (6 bases). CDR1 is SGHTA, CDR2 FQGNSA, per germline. This CDR3 is 14 amino acids long. V was pared by 5 bases and J by 9 bases, with 14 bases between. CDR3 protein: CASSGRGGGSPLHF. For the CDR3, the DNA is TGTGCCAGCAGCGGACGGGGGGGCGGTTCACCCCTCCACTTT.

Regarding this clonotype: Because the CDR3 is missing its conserved closing phenylalanine or tryptophan, this is likely a read error. The V gene is TRBV29-1, the J gene TRBJ2-5; 11 nucleotides agree with TRBD1. The CDR3 is 12 residues long. The trim removed 7 bases at V and 9 bases at J, leaving 7 bases unmatched. Per the germline V gene, CDR1 is SQVTM and CDR2 is ANQGSEA. CDR3 region: CSAEKGQGAQYL. CDR3 sequence (DNA): TGCAGCGCTGAGAAGGGACAGGGGGCCCAGTACCTC.

This clonotype was detected many times. The chain carries TRBV20-1 and TRBJ1-1; the D is unclear. The CDR3 is 15 amino acids. The germline CDR1 and CDR2 sequences are DFQATT and SNEGSKA (reference sequence). The V gene lost 4 bases and the J gene lost 1 base, with 16 bases spanning the gap. The CDR3 DNA follows: TGCAGTGCTAAGGCGGCCGACGGATCGAACACTGAAGCTTTCTTT. This codes for CSAKAADGSNTEAFF.

Points on this clonotype: The CDR3 does not close with the conserved phenylalanine or tryptophan, likely indicating a read error. It is unclear where the CDR3 begins or ends on the DNA, so no DNA is shown, and the CDR3 is as TCRdb lists it. The V call is TRBV20-1, the J call TRBJ1-1; the table's TRBD1 call for D was not verified on the DNA. The CDR3 has 14 residues if both end residues are counted. CDR1 DFQATT and CDR2 SNEGSKA come from the germline V gene (reference sequence). CDR3: CSALTGRGRTEASL.

At least ten counts were recorded for this clonotype. The chain is built from TRBV7-9 and TRBJ1-4, with 9 bases lining up with TRBD1. The V segment lost 2 bases and the J segment 5 bases; nucleotides outside the gene matches: 6. Germline CDR1 is SEHNR and CDR2 is FQNEAQ (reference sequence). The CDR3 extends over 16 amino acids. CDR3 loop: CASSLRIGTGNEKLFF. CDR3 in DNA: TGTGCCAGCAGCTTACGGATCGGGACAGGGAATGAAAAACTGTTTTTT.

The chain employs TRBV2 and TRBJ2-5, with 7 bases aligning to TRBD2. Losses at the gene ends were 6 bases for V and 5 bases for J; bases not matched to a gene: 3. CDR3 length: 12 amino acids. Germline V gene sequence: CDR1 SNHLY, CDR2 FYNNEI. The chain's CDR3 is CASSGGSETQYF. CDR3 nucleotides: TGTGCCAGCAGCGGGGGGAGTGAGACCCAGTACTTC. The whole variable domain, remainder taken from reference TRBV2 and TRBJ2-5, is EPEVTQTPSHQVTQMGQEVILRCVPISNHLYFYWYRQILGQKVEFLVSFYNNEISEKSEIFDDQFSVERPDGSNFTLKIRSTKLEDSAMYFCASSGGSETQYFGPGTRLLVL.